These 9 T cell receptor beta chains were all obtained from the same sample, sequenced in a study of OX40 agonist ivuxolimab in advanced cancers. TCRdb's copy holds only in-frame clones and misses some; the assay was immunoSEQ multiplex PCR. Of 35,000 to 45,000 clones in the sample, over 60% are singletons; the top ten hold about 12%. Source: CD4+ or CD8+ T cells sorted from blood, taken in a trial of the OX40 agonist ivuxolimab. The source is an adult with an advanced solid tumor such as melanoma, head and neck, liver or kidney cancer.

In this sample, this clone turned up once. V is TRBV29-1 and J is TRBJ2-3; 13 bases line up with TRBD2. Germline values: CDR1 SQVTM, CDR2 ANQGSEA. The CDR3 extends over 14 amino acids. V lost 4 bases to trimming and J lost 7 bases; unmatched junction nucleotides: 5. The CDR3 DNA is TGCAGCGTTGGGACTAGCGGGAGTGTATATACGCAGTATTTT. Translating gives CSVGTSGSVYTQYF.

The genes are TRBV7-2 and TRBJ2-3; 7 bases line up with TRBD1. From germline, CDR1 is SGHTA and CDR2 FQGNSA. V lost 4 bases, J lost 2 bases, and 3 bases stayed unmatched. This CDR3 has 14 residues. For the CDR3, the DNA is TGTGCCAGCAGCTCCGGGACAGCCACAGATACGCAGTATTTT. It is translated as CASSSGTATDTQYF.

The rearrangement links TRBV7-9 to TRBJ2-1, with 10 bases lining up with TRBD2. The CDR3 sequence is 15 residues long. Germline trimming cut 0 bases from V and 4 bases from J; bases unmatched to any gene: 0. From germline, CDR1 is SEHNR and CDR2 FQNEAQ (reference sequence). CDR3 in amino acids: CASSLAGLAYNEQFF. The CDR3 DNA is TGTGCCAGCAGCTTAGCGGGACTAGCGTACAATGAGCAGTTCTTC. Together with reference TRBV7-9 and TRBJ2-1, the CDR3 gives the full variable domain: DTGVSQNPRHKITKRGQNVTFRCDPISEHNRLYWYRQTLGQGPEFLTYFQNEAQLEKSRLLSDRFSAERPKGSFSTLEIQRTEQGDSAMYLCASSLAGLAYNEQFFGPGTRLTVL.

The V gene is TRBV28, the J gene TRBJ2-7; TRBD1 agrees at 12 bases. There are 16 residues in the CDR3. The V and J ends lost 7 bases and 7 bases, in that order; junction bases with no gene match: 14. The V gene's germline CDR1 is MDHEN and CDR2 SYDVKM. The CDR3 DNA reads as TGTGCCAGCAAAGCGAACCCGGGACAGGGGGCGATTGAGCAGTACTTC. As protein: CASKANPGQGAIEQYF.

The chain employs TRBV15 and TRBJ2-1, with a tentative D call TRBD1 (5 bases). Germline V gives CDR1 LNHNV, CDR2 YYDKDF (reference sequence). The V end was cut by 3 bases, the J end by 11 bases, with 26 bases between. This CDR3 comprises 17 residues. The DNA for the CDR3 is TGTGCCACCAGCAGTGGGCATGGGGTTAGAATGGACAAGCAGCAGTTCTTC. Translating gives CATSSGHGVRMDKQQFF. Drawing the rest from reference TRBV15 and TRBJ2-1, the complete variable domain is DAMVIQNPRYQVTQFGKPVTLSCSQTLNHNVMYWYQQKSSQAPKLLFHYYDKDFNNEADTPDNFQSRRPNTSFCFLDIRSPGLGDTAMYLCATSSGHGVRMDKQQFFGPGTRLTVL.

The chain joins TRBV6-5 to TRBJ2-7; 7 bases are a match to TRBD1. The CDR3 is 13 residues long. Losses at the gene ends were 6 bases for V and 2 bases for J; bases not matched to a gene: 4. The germline V gene has CDR1 MNHEY and CDR2 SVGAGI. CDR3 sequence reads: CASRMTGTYEQYF. DNA of the CDR3: TGTGCCAGCAGAATGACAGGGACCTACGAGCAGTACTTC.

V is TRBV5-1 and J is TRBJ2-5, with TRBD2 matching over 10 bases. Germline values: CDR1 SGHRS, CDR2 YFSETQ. V gave up 0 bases and J gave up 5 bases; unmatched junction bases: 7. CDR3 length: 16 residues. DNA for the CDR3: TGCGCCAGCAGCTTGGCCGGGACTAGCGTTCCTGAGACCCAGTACTTC. Encoded protein: CASSLAGTSVPETQYF. The full variable domain, completed using reference TRBV5-1 and TRBJ2-5, is KAGVTQTPRYLIKTRGQQVTLSCSPISGHRSVSWYQQTPGQGLQFLFEYFSETQRNKGNFPGRFSGRQFSNSRSEMNVSTLELGDSALYLCASSLAGTSVPETQYFGPGTRLLVL.

This clone came up once. This chain uses TRBV6-1 with TRBJ1-1, with D possibly TRBD1 on 5 matching bases. In germline, CDR1 is MNHNS, CDR2 SASEGT. V was trimmed by 3 bases and J by 0 bases, leaving 17 bases between them. CDR3 length: 17 amino acids. The CDR3 region has the DNA TGTGCCAGCAGTGATCGTGGGGACTTTGGCATGAACACTGAAGCTTTCTTT. Protein: CASSDRGDFGMNTEAFF.

The V call is TRBV19, the J call TRBJ2-5; 7 nucleotides align to TRBD2. This CDR3 has 13 residues. J was trimmed by 5 bases and V by 10 bases; bases with no gene match: 10. The V gene's germline CDR1 is LNHDA and CDR2 SQIVND (reference sequence). CDR3 bases: TGTGCCACCTCACTTATCGGGGGGGAGACCCAGTACTTC. Its translation is CATSLIGGETQYF.